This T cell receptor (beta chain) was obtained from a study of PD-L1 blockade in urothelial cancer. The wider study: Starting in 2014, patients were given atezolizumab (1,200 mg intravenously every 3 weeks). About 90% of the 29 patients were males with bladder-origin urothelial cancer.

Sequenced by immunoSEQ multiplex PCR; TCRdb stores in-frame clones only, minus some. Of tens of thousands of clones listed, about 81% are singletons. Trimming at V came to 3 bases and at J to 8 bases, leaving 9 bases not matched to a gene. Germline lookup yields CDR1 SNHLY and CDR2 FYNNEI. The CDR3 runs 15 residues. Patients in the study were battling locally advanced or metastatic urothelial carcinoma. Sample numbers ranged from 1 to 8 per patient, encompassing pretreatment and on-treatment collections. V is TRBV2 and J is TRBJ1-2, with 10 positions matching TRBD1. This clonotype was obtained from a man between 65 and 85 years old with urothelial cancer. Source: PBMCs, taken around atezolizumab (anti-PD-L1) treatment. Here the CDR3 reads CASSDSTGGENGYTF. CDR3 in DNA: TGTGCCAGCAGTGACTCGACAGGGGGCGAGAACGGCTACACCTTC.